The clone carrying this T cell receptor (beta chain) was observed many times. Its cognate antigen is unknown. This specimen comes from a study of human T cells and chemical hapten exposure. For the study at large: Diagnoses of alopecia areata, totalis or universalis occurred in mostly female patients.

Findings of the study overall: Alopecia affected the donors, so their immune response may differ from healthy people's.

The study used a library that attached unique molecular identifiers to individual cDNA molecules. MiXCR, applied by TCRdb to the RACE reads, yields one record per CDR3 protein. Of 300,000 to 450,000 distinct CDR3 sequences listed, roughly 6% were seen once; the top ten hold over 7%. Time point reported: pre-sensitization, week 0. As for treatment: therapeutic diphenylcyclopropenone sensitization with weekly scalp DPC. The CDR3 contains 15 residues. Germline V gene data show CDR1 as MGHRA and CDR2 as YSYEKL. Trimming removed 1 base from V and 4 bases from J, with 11 bases in between. The material sequenced was whole blood, taken in connection with sensitization to the hapten diphenylcyclopropenone (DPC). The V call is TRBV4-1, the J call TRBJ1-5; tentative D call: TRBD1 (5 bases). The sequence was obtained from a woman in her late teens or twenties with alopecia areata. Some clones in this sample may be carry-over from other donors' samples. The CDR3 nucleotides are TGCGCCAGCAGCCAAGTGTCCGGGGGAAATCAGCCCCAGCATTTT. This sequence encodes CASSQVSGGNQPQHF.